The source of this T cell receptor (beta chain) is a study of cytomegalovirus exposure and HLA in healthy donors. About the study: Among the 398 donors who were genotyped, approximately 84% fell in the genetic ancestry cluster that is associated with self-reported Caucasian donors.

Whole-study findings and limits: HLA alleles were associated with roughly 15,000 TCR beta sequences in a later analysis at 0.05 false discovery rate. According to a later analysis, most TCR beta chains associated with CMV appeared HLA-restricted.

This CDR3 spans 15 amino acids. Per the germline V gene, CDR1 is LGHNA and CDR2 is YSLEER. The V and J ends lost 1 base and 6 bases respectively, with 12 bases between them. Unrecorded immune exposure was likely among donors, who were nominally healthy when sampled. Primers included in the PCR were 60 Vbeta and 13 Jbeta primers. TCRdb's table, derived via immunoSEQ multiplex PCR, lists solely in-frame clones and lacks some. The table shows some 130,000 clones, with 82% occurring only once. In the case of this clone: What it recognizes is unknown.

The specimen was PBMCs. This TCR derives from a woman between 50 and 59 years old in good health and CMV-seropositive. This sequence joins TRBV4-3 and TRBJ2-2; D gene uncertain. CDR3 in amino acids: CASSQAARRAGELFF. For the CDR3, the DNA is TGCGCCAGCAGCCAAGCAGCTAGACGGGCCGGGGAGCTGTTTTTT.